This TCR beta chain was documented in a study of neurological immune-mediated disorders. Study information: For the approximately 35 multiple sclerosis patients, the disease was relapsing-remitting in some 31 and secondary progressive in 3.

The cDNA was produced through 5'RACE with 10-nucleotide random UMIs. MiXCR was run by TCRdb on the 5' RACE reads, yielding one entry per CDR3 protein. The sample shows approximately 60,000 distinct CDR3 sequences, 3% to 4% of them seen only once. The unsorted libraries were generated from a total of 2 million PBMCs, which had been stored in RNAlater at -80 C. In this sample, this clonotype turned up a few times. Germline trimming cut 5 bases from V and 2 bases from J; bases unmatched to any gene: 8. The CDR3 contains 14 residues. Looked up from germline, CDR1 is DFQATT and CDR2 is SNEGSKA (reference sequence).

Sequenced sample: PBMCs. The gene calls are TRBV20-1 and TRBJ2-7; 8 positions match TRBD1. The sequence came from a woman younger than 45 with multiple sclerosis. For the CDR3, the DNA is TGCAGTGCTCGGAATGTGGACAGGGCCTACGAGCAGTACTTC. Its protein product is CSARNVDRAYEQYF.